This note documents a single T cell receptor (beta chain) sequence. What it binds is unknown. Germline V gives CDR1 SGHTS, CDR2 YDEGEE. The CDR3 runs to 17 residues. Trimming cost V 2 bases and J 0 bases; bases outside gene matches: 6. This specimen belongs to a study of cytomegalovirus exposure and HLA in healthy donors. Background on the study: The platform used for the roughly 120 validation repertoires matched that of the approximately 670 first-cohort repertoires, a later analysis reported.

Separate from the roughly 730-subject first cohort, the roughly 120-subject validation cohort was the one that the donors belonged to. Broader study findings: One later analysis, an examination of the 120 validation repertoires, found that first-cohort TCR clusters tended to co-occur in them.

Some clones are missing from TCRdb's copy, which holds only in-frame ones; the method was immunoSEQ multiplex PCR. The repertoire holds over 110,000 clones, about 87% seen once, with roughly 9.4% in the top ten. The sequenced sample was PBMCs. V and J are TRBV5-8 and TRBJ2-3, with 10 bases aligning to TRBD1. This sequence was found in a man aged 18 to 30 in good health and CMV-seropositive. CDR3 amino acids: CASSFRDRGISTDTQYF. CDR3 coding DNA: TGTGCCAGCAGCTTCCGGGACAGGGGAATTAGCACAGATACGCAGTATTTT.